This T cell receptor beta chain comes out of a study of T cell responses to AZD1222 COVID-19 vaccine (dated by TCRdb to the early 2020s). As for the study more broadly: AZD1222 recipients whose second dose came at about 4 weeks and those whose second dose came at about 12 weeks were combined into one group, since spike-specific TCR depth and breadth did not differ between the two schedules. Enrollment into the trials was organized by age into subgroups of 18-55, 56-69 and 70-plus years, and those subgroups contained roughly 150, 30 and 60 TCR-sequenced participants, respectively. A total of over 230 trial participants underwent TCR sequencing, of whom some 210 received two doses of AZD1222 and some 26 received two doses of the MenACWY control vaccine.

The CDR3 regions of human TCRbeta chains were subjected to immunosequencing. In the source study's methods: Repertoire TCRs were matched against a reference library of SARS-CoV-2-specific TCRs generated with the MIRA antigen-specificity platform. Breadth was defined as the fraction of unique TCRs that were SARS-CoV-2-associated, and depth was defined as the fraction of total T cells that were SARS-CoV-2-associated. Each spike-specific TCR was assigned to its reactive spike region and to a CD4 or CD8 class using the MIRA data. Log10-transformed breadth and depth values were compared by one-way ANOVA with Sidak's multiple comparisons tests. This is the immuneACCESS table as TCRdb keeps it, with only in-frame sequences that have V and J called. A part of the clones is gone; compared with another copy, unresolved V genes explain less than half, and the rest is unexplained. The V and J calls and clone size come from that table; D and trimming were worked out from the DNA. The table for this sample lists 68,000 or so clones; roughly 90% of them were counted only once. Around 7.8% of the sample goes to the ten largest clones.

The investigation overall reported the following: Because no day 14 peak-response samples were available, repertoires were characterized only after the peak T cell response. Conclusions about previously exposed vaccinees are limited because only six or seven AZD1222 recipients were SARS-CoV-2 seropositive at baseline. In the small 56-69-year group, the increase in depth fell short of significance, most likely because of low power. Nearly half of unique spike-specific TCRs reportedly recognized epitopes outside regions mutated in the B.1.351 and B.1.1.7 variants. After two AZD1222 doses, both the breadth and the depth of spike-specific TCRs were significantly higher than at day 0 and than in MenACWY recipients. The whole spike protein was spanned by vaccine-associated CD4 TCRs, and dominant responses were seen in regions 160-218 and 743-854. Participants were mostly white British and included more females than males, and it was suggested by the authors that clonal diversity may have been underestimated.

The sample's time point label, decoded: baseline before first vaccination. Vaccinee samples came from UK trials COV001 and COV002, including a single-blind randomized controlled phase 2/3 trial of AZD1222 (ChAdOx1 nCoV-19) in healthy adults. For TCRbeta chain sequencing, PBMC samples from trial participants were taken at day 0 and at day 28 after the second dose. Note on this clone: The antigen it recognizes is unknown. Base qualities are not recorded, but no much larger clone differs from it by a single base.

The germline V end is reduced by 3 bases and the J end by 1 base; junction bases left unmatched: 9. For CDR1 and CDR2, the germline V gene (reference sequence) lists LNHDA and SQIVND. Reading from cysteine to phenylalanine, the CDR3 counts 19 amino acids. Only CDR3 DNA is held: 57 bases, read in frame from base 1. The sequence was obtained from an adult in good health. The sample was peripheral blood, taken on day 0 of AZD1222 vaccination. The chain is encoded by TRBV19 joined to TRBJ2-3; TRBD2 agrees with 14 junctional bases. The CDR3 amino acid sequence is: CASSIEGTSGSIRTDTQYF. The nucleotide sequence is given as TGTGCCAGTAGTATTGAAGGGACTAGCGGGAGTATCCGCACAGATACGCAGTATTTT.